Listed below are T cell receptor beta chains from one sample, sequenced in a study of cytomegalovirus exposure and HLA in healthy donors. TCRdb keeps only in-frame clones here, not all; method: immunoSEQ multiplex PCR. The sample has 350,000 or so clones; 75% to 90% are singletons. Sequencing was done on a sample of PBMCs. Receptors were obtained from a woman between 18 and 29 years old in good health and CMV-seronegative. Both conserved end residues are part of each CDR3. The order of the fields is CDR3 length, V gene, D gene, CDR3 protein. D genes are given only for firm matches.

>15|TRBV4-3|.
CASSQDWGGAYEQYF
>17|TRBV10-1|TRBD1
CASLHPTGEPNTGELFF
>15|TRBV9|TRBD2
CASSPRLAGVVEQFF
>15|TRBV18|TRBD1
CASSSDRVQISEQYF
>17|TRBV27|TRBD2
CASSPRGVVAEVYTQYF
>14|TRBV18|.
CASSHSYRQETQYF
>17|TRBV5-6|.
CASSLVGRGRSYNEQFF
>14|TRBV4-2|.
CASSPGQGGETQYF
>16|TRBV6-1|TRBD2
CASSGIRGGTSDTQYF
>14|TRBV9|.
CASSVDGQLFEQYF
>17|TRBV7-8|TRBD2
CASSLAGGSGSSYEQYF
>12|TRBV6-5|.
CASSTGLHGYTF
>14|TRBV6-5|TRBD1
CASSYSGQGQPQHF
>13|TRBV5-1|TRBD1
CASSLGQGEGYTF
>15|TRBV6-6|TRBD2
CASSVSGASYNEQFF
>13|TRBV7-2|.
CASSLSGGGELFF
>15|TRBV7-2|TRBD2
CASSLVGGSRETQYF
>14|TRBV6-5|TRBD1
CASSSAGGYQPQHF